Listed here are 17 T cell receptor beta chains from one sample, sequenced in a study of shared clonotypes between healthy human individuals (dated by TCRdb to 2019 to 2021). The library came from the immunoSEQ multiplex PCR assay. Not all clones reach the TCRdb copy of this immuneACCESS table, which keeps in-frame sequences only. Checked studies attribute under half of the gap to unresolved V genes and leave the rest unexplained. This sample has about 680,000 clones in its table, and around 90% of those were observed once. The top ten clonotypes cover approximately 24% of the sample. CD8 naive samples consisted of CD45RO-negative cells that were positively selected for CCR7, yielding a CD45RA+CCR7+ population without TemRA cells. The sequenced sample was naive CD8+ T cells sorted from blood. This specimen's cell subset or site label, per the study, means: CD45RA+CCR7+. These receptor sequences come from a man aged 25-45 years in good health.

On this clone itself: One end of the junction varies from germline; a read error may be responsible. V and J are TRBV7-7 and TRBJ2-5; D may match TRBD1 or TRBD2 (6 bases each). Germline loops: CDR1 SSHAT, CDR2 FNYEAQ (reference sequence). The CDR3 has 16 residues. CDR3 nucleotide sequence: TGTGCTAGCAGCTTAGAGCGAGGGGGGAGCTCGGAGACCCAGTACTTC. It encodes CASSLERGGSSETQYF.

The chain carries TRBV27 and TRBJ1-5; D gene unclear. This CDR3 has 14 residues. Per germline, CDR1 MNHEY and CDR2 SMNVEV (reference sequence). Trimming removed 0 bases at V and 7 bases at J, with 10 bases between. The CDR3 loop reads CASSLSASGQPQHF. CDR3 nucleotides: TGTGCCAGCAGTTTATCGGCCTCGGGACAGCCCCAGCATTTT.

The chain employs TRBV27 and TRBJ1-5; possibly TRBD1 for D (5 bases). V lost 5 bases and J lost 7, with 15 bases in between. Germline V gene sequence: CDR1 MNHEY, CDR2 SMNVEV (reference sequence). This CDR3 spans 14 amino acids. The CDR3 DNA sequence: TGTGCCAGCAGTCCTGGGGGGGTGGGCCAGCCCCAGCATTTT. It specifies CASSPGGVGQPQHF.

The rearrangement joins TRBV14 to TRBJ2-7; TRBD1 agrees at 8 bases. The CDR3 loop spans 14 amino acids. Unmatched junction bases numbered 6, after V lost 5 bases and J lost 3 bases. Germline V lookup: CDR1 SGHDN, CDR2 FVKESK. The CDR3 bases are TGTGCCAGCAGCGACAAGGACAGGGACTACGAGCAGTACTTC. Translation gives CASSDKDRDYEQYF. The whole variable domain, remainder taken from reference TRBV14 and TRBJ2-7, is EAGVTQFPSHSVIEKGQTVTLRCDPISGHDNLYWYRRVMGKEIKFLLHFVKESKQDESGMPNNRFLAERTGGTYSTLKVQPAELEDSGVYFCASSDKDRDYEQYFGPGTRLTVT.

The rearrangement uses TRBV10-3 and TRBJ2-3; TRBD1 agrees at 11 bases. The CDR3 spans 17 residues. The germline CDR1 and CDR2 sequences are ENHRY and SYGVKD. V trimming: 1 base; J trimming: 4 bases; junction bases outside the gene matches: 7. This chain's CDR3 is CAISEWTGGFGADTQYF. The CDR3 DNA reads TGTGCCATCAGTGAGTGGACAGGGGGCTTTGGGGCAGATACGCAGTATTTT.

The chain links TRBV7-6 to TRBJ2-2; 8 bases are shared with TRBD1. The V and J ends lost 3 bases and 6 bases, in that order; junction bases with no gene match: 6. The CDR3 consists of 15 residues. CDR1 and CDR2 from the germline V gene are SGHVS and FNYEAQ. The CDR3 nucleotides are TGTGCCAGCAGCTTCGGGACAGGTAGCGCCGGGGAGCTGTTTTTT. This encodes CASSFGTGSAGELFF.

The chain uses TRBV5-4 and TRBJ2-3; 8 nucleotides match TRBD2. The length of the CDR3 is 14 residues. Germline V CDR1 and CDR2: SGHNT, YYREEE (reference sequence). V trimming: 0 bases; J trimming: 5 bases; junction bases outside the gene matches: 2. For the CDR3, the DNA is TGTGCCAGCAGCTTGGAAGCGGGAGAAGATACGCAGTATTTT. Translation gives CASSLEAGEDTQYF.

The genes are TRBV5-3 and TRBJ2-5; 8 positions match TRBD2. TRBV5-3 is classed as an ORF, of uncertain function. The CDR3 loop spans 17 amino acids. V lost 0 bases and J lost 1; bases outside the gene matches: 8. DNA for the CDR3: TGTGCCAGAAGCTTGGCGGTAGCGGGAAGGTCCCAAGAGACCCAGTACTTC. Translated: CARSLAVAGRSQETQYF.

As concerns this clone: Other DNA sequences in the same sample also yield this CDR3. The chain uses TRBV9 and TRBJ2-7, with D possibly TRBD2 on 6 matching bases. Germline CDR1 SGDLS, CDR2 YYNGEE. The germline V and J ends were trimmed by 0 bases and 2 bases, with 9 bases remaining between them. The CDR3 extends over 14 amino acids. CDR3 sequence reads: CASSVGGGTYEQYF. The CDR3 DNA follows: TGTGCCAGCAGCGTAGGAGGCGGGACCTACGAGCAGTACTTC.

This chain uses TRBV10-2 with TRBJ2-3; D is possibly TRBD1 or TRBD2 (6 bases each). Germline V gene lookup returns CDR1 WSHSY and CDR2 SAAADI. CDR3 length equals 16 residues. V was clipped by 7 bases and J by 0 bases, with 17 bases between them. This CDR3 reads CASIRGPSDSTDTQYF. The CDR3 coding sequence is TGCGCCAGCATTCGGGGGCCCTCCGATAGCACAGATACGCAGTATTTT.

The CDR3 DNA sequence: TGTGCCTGGAGTGTAAGTATCACTGAAGCTTTCTTT. Protein product: CAWSVSITEAFF. V gene TRBV30 combines with J gene TRBJ1-1; D unclear. The germline V gene has CDR1 GTSNPN and CDR2 SVGIG (reference sequence). The V gene lost 0 bases and the J gene lost 4 bases, with 6 bases spanning the gap. The CDR3 contains 12 residues.

The gene calls are TRBV28 and TRBJ2-7; perhaps TRBD1 as D (6 bases). Germline loops: CDR1 MDHEN, CDR2 SYDVKM. The CDR3 consists of 13 residues. Trimming stripped 6 bases from V and 2 bases from J, with 11 bases between. The CDR3: CASRPGHAYEQYF. CDR3 in DNA: TGTGCCAGCAGGCCGGGACATGCCTACGAGCAGTACTTC.

This clone was recorded once. The J gene is TRBJ2-2, the V gene TRBV29-1; 10 bases are a match to TRBD2. The CDR3 extends over 12 amino acids. Germline CDR1 and CDR2: SQVTM and ANQGSEA. V was pared by 4 bases and J by 7 bases, with 0 bases of the junction left unmatched. The CDR3 spells CSVGLAGGELFF. DNA of the CDR3: TGCAGCGTTGGACTAGCGGGCGGGGAGCTGTTTTTT.

This rearrangement joins TRBV21-1 to TRBJ2-3; TRBD2, as called in the table, went unchecked against the DNA. TRBV21-1 constitutes a pseudogene. This CDR3 has 13 residues. The CDR3 spells CASSKDRGPPQYF. The DNA for the CDR3 is TGTGCCAGCAGCAAAGATCGAGGGCCCCCGCAGTATTTT.

As regards this clone: A much larger clonotype is one base distant, so this may be a read error. Other nucleotide sequences from this sample produce the same CDR3. The rearrangement uses TRBV13 and TRBJ1-1; D is unclear. The V and J ends lost 2 bases and 1 base respectively, with 2 bases between them. The CDR3 is 12 amino acids. Germline-derived CDR1 and CDR2 are PRHDT and FYEKMQ (reference sequence). The CDR3 loop reads CASSLRNTEAFF. DNA for the CDR3: TGTGCCAGCAGCTTACGGAACACTGAAGCTTTCTTT.

The chain employs TRBV5-5 and TRBJ1-1; 7 nucleotides agree with TRBD1. Germline V gives CDR1 SGHKS, CDR2 YYEKEE (reference sequence). The CDR3 length is 13 residues. V shed 9 bases and J 4 bases; nucleotides not matched to a gene: 9. In nucleotides, the CDR3 is TGTGCCAACAACGGACAGGTGTCCACTGAAGCTTTCTTT. Translated, it gives CANNGQVSTEAFF.

V usage is TRBV29-1 and J usage is TRBJ2-1, with a tentative D call TRBD1 (6 bases). Trimming took 6 bases from V and 5 from J, leaving 17 bases between them. The CDR3 loop spans 14 amino acids. CDR1 is SQVTM, CDR2 ANQGSEA, per germline. The CDR3 region is CSVMDLNRDNEQFF. Here the CDR3 DNA reads TGCAGCGTAATGGATTTAAACAGGGACAATGAGCAGTTCTTC.